This TCR beta chain was profiled in a study of response to subunit inactivated influenza vaccine. General observations from the study: The authors suggested that few new T cells are recruited per seasonal influenza vaccination.

This clonotype has just a few counts. Its antigen is as yet unknown. TCRdb re-called the RT-PCR reads with MiXCR, one entry per CDR3 protein. The table shows almost 600,000 distinct CDR3 sequences, with less than 15% occurring only once. Trimming took off 3 bases at V and 1 base at J, with 15 bases between the two ends. The CDR3 covers 15 residues. Germline V gene sequence: CDR1 DFQATT, CDR2 SNEGSKA (reference sequence). The source material was PBMCs from blood, sampled 11 to 12 days after vaccination. This chain connects TRBV20-1 to TRBJ1-1; D may be TRBD1 (5 bases). The sequence derives from a man aged 50-59 years who received an inactivated influenza vaccine. The CDR3 DNA is TGCAGTGCTAGCGTTGCGGGACCTACGAACACTGAAGCTTTCTTT. Protein product: CSASVAGPTNTEAFF.